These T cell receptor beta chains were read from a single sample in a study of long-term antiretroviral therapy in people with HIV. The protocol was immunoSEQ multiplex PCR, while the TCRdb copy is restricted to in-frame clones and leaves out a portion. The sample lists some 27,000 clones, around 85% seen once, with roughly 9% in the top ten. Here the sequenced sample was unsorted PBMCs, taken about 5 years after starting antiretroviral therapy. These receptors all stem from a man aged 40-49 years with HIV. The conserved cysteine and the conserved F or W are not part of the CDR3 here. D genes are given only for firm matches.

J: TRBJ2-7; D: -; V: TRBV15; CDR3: ATSREGSGEQY
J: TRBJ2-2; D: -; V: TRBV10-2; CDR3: ASSEHDTGELF
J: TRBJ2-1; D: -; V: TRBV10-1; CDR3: ASSDRPVGNEQF
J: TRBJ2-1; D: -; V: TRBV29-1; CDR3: SVEDGVWQNEQF
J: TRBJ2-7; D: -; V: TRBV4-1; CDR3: ASSLGVGYEQY
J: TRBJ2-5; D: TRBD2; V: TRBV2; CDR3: ASSDLAGEETQY
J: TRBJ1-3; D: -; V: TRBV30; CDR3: AWSLGTGQLGNTIY
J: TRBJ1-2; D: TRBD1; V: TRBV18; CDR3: ASSPSPGQGLDGYT
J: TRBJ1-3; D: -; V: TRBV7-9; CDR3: ASRGVGGNTIY
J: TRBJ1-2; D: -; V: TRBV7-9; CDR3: ASSLSQDYGYT
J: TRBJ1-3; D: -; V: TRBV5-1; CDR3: ASSPPRDSGNTIY
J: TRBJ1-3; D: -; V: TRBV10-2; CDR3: ASRGSSGNTIY
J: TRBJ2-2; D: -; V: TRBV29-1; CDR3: SVLPDRNTGELF
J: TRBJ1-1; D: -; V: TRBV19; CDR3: ASSMRETAAF
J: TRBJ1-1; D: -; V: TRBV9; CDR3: ASSGVNGENTEAF
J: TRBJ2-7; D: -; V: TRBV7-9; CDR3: ASSPRAVSYEQY
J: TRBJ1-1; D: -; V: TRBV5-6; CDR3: ASSHSTNTEAF
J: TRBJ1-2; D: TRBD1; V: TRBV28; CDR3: ASSFQGAPRSGYT
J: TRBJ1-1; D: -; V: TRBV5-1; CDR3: ASSPDINTEAF
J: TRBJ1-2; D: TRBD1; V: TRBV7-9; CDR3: ASSGTGSHGYT
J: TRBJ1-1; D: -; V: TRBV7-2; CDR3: ASSPPGRTGAF
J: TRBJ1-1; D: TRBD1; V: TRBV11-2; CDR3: ASSLRQGVMNTEAF
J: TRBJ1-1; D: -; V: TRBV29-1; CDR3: SVEQRLSRTEAF
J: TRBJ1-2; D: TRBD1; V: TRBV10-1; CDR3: ASRTGAGNGYT
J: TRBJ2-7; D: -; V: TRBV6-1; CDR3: ASSEVGYEQY
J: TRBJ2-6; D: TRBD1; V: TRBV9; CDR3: ASSGWTGMSSGANVLT
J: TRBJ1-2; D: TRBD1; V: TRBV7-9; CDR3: ASTPGGNYGYT
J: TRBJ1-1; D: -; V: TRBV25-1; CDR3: ASSAVGREAF
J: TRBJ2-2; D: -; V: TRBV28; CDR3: ASLNSRGISTGELF
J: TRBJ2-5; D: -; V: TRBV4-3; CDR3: ASSQDRQETQY
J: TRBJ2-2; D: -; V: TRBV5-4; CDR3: ASSTAGGTGELF
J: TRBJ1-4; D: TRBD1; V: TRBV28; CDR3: ASSLPGGLEKLF
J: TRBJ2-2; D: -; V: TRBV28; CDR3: ASRVVGELF
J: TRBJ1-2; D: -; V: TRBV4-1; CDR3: ASSHDGTLLSHT
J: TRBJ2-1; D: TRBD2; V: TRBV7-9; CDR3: ASSQLAGVIYNEQF
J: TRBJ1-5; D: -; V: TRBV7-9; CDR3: ASSSRAGDNQPQH
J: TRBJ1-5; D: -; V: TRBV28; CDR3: ASSFEGQPQH
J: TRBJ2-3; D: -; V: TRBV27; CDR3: ASRDSGGSY
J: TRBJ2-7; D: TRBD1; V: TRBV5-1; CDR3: ASSLFSGTGANEQY
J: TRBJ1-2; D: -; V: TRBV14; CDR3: ASSWARSNGYT
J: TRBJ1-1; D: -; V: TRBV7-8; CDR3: ASNPLYYTEAF
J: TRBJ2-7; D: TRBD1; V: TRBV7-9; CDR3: ASSNSGTGPSYDYEQY
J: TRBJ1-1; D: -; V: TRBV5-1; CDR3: ASSLNTGNTEAF
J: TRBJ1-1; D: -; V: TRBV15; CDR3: ATSGDGGYAEAF
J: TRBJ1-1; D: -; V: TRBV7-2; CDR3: ASSPRQVGTEAF
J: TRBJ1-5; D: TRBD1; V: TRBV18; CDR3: ASSPGTGNQPQH
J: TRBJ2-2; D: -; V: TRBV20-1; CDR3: SVEGTGELF
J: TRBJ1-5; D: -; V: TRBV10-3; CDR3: AIQDSGFSNQPQH
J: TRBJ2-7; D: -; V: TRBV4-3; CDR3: ASSQGISSLRPYEQY
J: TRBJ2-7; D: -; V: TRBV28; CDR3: ASSSAGPSYEQY
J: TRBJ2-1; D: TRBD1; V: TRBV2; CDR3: ASSEYDRGEQF
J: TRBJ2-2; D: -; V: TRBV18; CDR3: ASSGVGELF
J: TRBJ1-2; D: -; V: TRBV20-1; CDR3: SVNRDGYT
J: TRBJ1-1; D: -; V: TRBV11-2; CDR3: ASGTGGSGTEAF
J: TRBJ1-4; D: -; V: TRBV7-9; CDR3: ASSGRFNEKLF